This entry concerns a single T cell receptor beta chain. Its specificity is unknown. This entry is derived from a study of shared clonotypes between healthy human individuals. The CDR3 has 11 residues. The germline CDR1 and CDR2 sequences are GTSNPN and SVGIG (reference sequence). With 2 bases removed from V and 7 bases from J, the gap between germline ends came to 5 bases. Using approximately 190 ng DNA, approximately 30,000 T cell genomes, the sorted-subset replicate PCRs were run. TCRdb's copy holds only in-frame clones and misses some; the assay was immunoSEQ multiplex PCR. This sample has hundreds of thousands of clones; approximately 96% occur once, and the top ten carry 0.11%. Positively selected for CCR7, the CD45RO-negative cells used as naive CD8 cells excluded terminally differentiated effector memory CD45RA+ cells. The study's findings and limits: The researchers took only blood, and tissue repertoires probably look different.

The sample taken for sequencing was naive CD8+ T cells sorted from blood. The clonotype comes from a woman under 40 in good health. V usage is TRBV30 and J usage is TRBJ2-2; no definite D call. CDR3 sequence: CAWSPGGELFF. In DNA, the CDR3 is TGTGCCTGGAGTCCAGGCGGGGAGCTGTTTTTT.